The 32 T cell receptor beta chains listed next were all sequenced from one sample in a study of early T cells in non-severe SARS-CoV-2 infection. One entry per CDR3 protein, called by TCRdb with MiXCR from the 5' RACE reads. The sample shows tens of thousands of distinct CDR3 sequences, roughly 5.6% of them seen only once. Sequenced material: whole blood. Receptor source: an adult who was a healthcare worker with PCR-confirmed SARS-CoV-2 infection or an uninfected control (not recorded which).

This clonotype was seen ten or more times. The J gene is TRBJ2-3, the V gene TRBV12-3 or TRBV12-4, with D possibly TRBD2 on 6 matching bases. The V end was cut by 4 bases, the J end by 6 bases, with 14 bases between. The CDR3 consists of 14 residues. The DNA for the CDR3 is TGTGCCAGCAGTTCCCATCTGGGGACTGATACGCAGTATTTT. This encodes CASSSHLGTDTQYF.

The genes are TRBV29-1 and TRBJ2-7, with D maybe TRBD2 (5 bases). The CDR3 has 13 amino acids. In germline, CDR1 is SQVTM, CDR2 ANQGSEA. Deletions cut 5 bases from V and 2 bases from J, with 13 bases between. The CDR3 region is CSVRERRTYEQYF. The DNA for the CDR3 is TGCAGCGTTCGTGAGCGGAGAACCTACGAGCAGTACTTC.

This clonotype has at least ten counts. V is TRBV28 and J is TRBJ2-1; D may be TRBD2 (7 bases). Germline loops: CDR1 MDHEN, CDR2 SYDVKM. Trimming cost V 3 bases and J 3 bases, with 21 bases left between them. The CDR3 runs to 18 residues. CDR3 DNA: TGTGCCAGCAGTTTGGAGGGGGGTTGGCTAGCGGACTACAATGAGCAGTTCTTC. The encoded protein is CASSLEGGWLADYNEQFF.

This clonotype was counted at least ten times. V is TRBV6-1 and J is TRBJ2-2; D is undetermined. In germline, CDR1 is MNHNS, CDR2 SASEGT. V was cut by 10 bases and J by 4 bases, with 10 bases left in between. This CDR3 is 12 amino acids long. DNA for the CDR3: TGTGCCACGGGTAGACGCACCGGGGAGCTGTTTTTT. This translates into CATGRRTGELFF.

The gene calls are TRBV28 and TRBJ2-1; D may correspond to TRBD1 or TRBD2 (5 bases each). V lost 2 bases, J lost 4 bases, and 9 bases lay in between. From germline, CDR1 is MDHEN and CDR2 SYDVKM. This CDR3 contains 14 residues. CDR3 nucleotides: TGTGCCAGCAGTTTAGGGGGAGTTTACAATGAGCAGTTCTTC. This translates into CASSLGGVYNEQFF.

This clonotype was recorded at least ten times. The V and J genes are TRBV7-2 and TRBJ2-1; a possible D gene is TRBD2 (6 bases). The CDR3 loop spans 16 amino acids. Per germline, CDR1 SGHTA and CDR2 FQGNSA. V was cut by 2 bases and J by 2 bases, with 13 bases left in between. CDR3: CASSLSTGDPYNEQFF. CDR3 sequence (DNA): TGTGCCAGCAGCTTAAGTACGGGAGACCCCTACAATGAGCAGTTCTTC.

This clonotype was seen at least ten times. The chain employs TRBV19 and TRBJ2-1, with D possibly TRBD2 on 5 matching bases. V shed 5 bases and J shed 3 bases, with 11 bases lying between them. Germline V gene lookup returns CDR1 LNHDA and CDR2 SQIVND (reference sequence). The CDR3 is made up of 14 amino acids. The CDR3 sequence is CASSGGLVYNEQFF. DNA of the CDR3: TGTGCCAGTAGTGGAGGACTCGTCTACAATGAGCAGTTCTTC.

This clonotype occurred many times. This chain connects TRBV11-3 to TRBJ2-3, with D maybe TRBD2 (5 bases). V was cut by 5 bases and J by 2 bases, with 14 bases left in between. In germline, CDR1 is SGHNT, CDR2 YENEEA. The CDR3 runs 15 residues. In DNA, the CDR3 is TGTGCCAGCAGCATCCGGCTAGCCCTCACAGATACGCAGTATTTT. It yields the protein CASSIRLALTDTQYF.

This clonotype was observed at least ten times. The rearrangement joins TRBV7-2 to TRBJ2-5; perhaps TRBD1 as D (6 bases). CDR3 size: 16 residues. Germline V gene lookup returns CDR1 SGHTA and CDR2 FQGNSA. V was pared by 2 bases and J by 4 bases, with 17 bases between. The CDR3 loop reads CASSLRTGRGGETQYF. The CDR3 DNA follows: TGTGCCAGCAGCTTAAGGACGGGGCGAGGGGGAGAGACCCAGTACTTC.

This chain connects TRBV20-1 to TRBJ2-3, with 11 bases matching TRBD2. The CDR3 runs 14 residues. Germline lookup yields CDR1 DFQATT and CDR2 SNEGSKA (reference sequence). With 6 bases clipped from V and 3 bases from J, the junction kept 5 bases outside the gene matches. The CDR3 loop reads CSAPTSGRTDTQYF. CDR3 nucleotide sequence: TGCAGTGCCCCCACTAGCGGGAGAACAGATACGCAGTATTTT.

This clonotype has at least ten counts. This rearrangement joins TRBV14 to TRBJ2-7; TRBD2 agrees at 8 bases. The CDR3 spans 15 residues. Germline V lookup: CDR1 SGHDN, CDR2 FVKESK. The V gene end was trimmed by 2 bases and the J gene end by 2 bases; junction bases not matched to a gene: 5. The CDR3 here is CASSQLAGPTYEQYF. For the CDR3, the DNA is TGTGCCAGCAGCCAACTAGCGGGCCCAACCTACGAGCAGTACTTC.

V is TRBV7-6 and J is TRBJ1-1; D ambiguous. Trimming removed 1 base at V and 3 bases at J, with 6 bases between. This CDR3 contains 13 residues. The V gene's germline CDR1 is SGHVS and CDR2 FNYEAQ. Written as DNA, the CDR3 is TGTGCCAGCAGCTTAGAGGTTTACACTGAAGCTTTCTTT. It codes for CASSLEVYTEAFF.

This clonotype occurred many times. This rearrangement joins TRBV29-1 to TRBJ2-7; a possible D gene is TRBD2 (7 bases). This CDR3 is 15 amino acids long. Germline loops: CDR1 SQVTM, CDR2 ANQGSEA. The germline V and J ends were trimmed by 4 bases and 0 bases, with 16 bases remaining between them. The CDR3: CSVAGGLLSSYEQYF. In nucleotides, the CDR3 is TGCAGCGTTGCCGGGGGGCTTTTGAGCTCCTACGAGCAGTACTTC.

The sample holds many counts of this clonotype. This chain connects TRBV6-1 to TRBJ2-3; D may correspond to TRBD1 or TRBD2 (5 bases each). In germline, CDR1 is MNHNS, CDR2 SASEGT. The CDR3 runs to 15 residues. With 2 bases removed from V and 0 bases from J, the gap between germline ends came to 9 bases. CDR3 residues: CASSEKGRSTDTQYF. CDR3 coding DNA: TGTGCCAGCAGTGAAAAGGGACGGAGCACAGATACGCAGTATTTT.

This clonotype was observed at least ten times. CDR3 sequence reads: CASRLYQGADEQFF. CDR3 bases: TGTGCCAGCAGACTCTACCAGGGGGCGGATGAGCAGTTCTTC. The chain joins TRBV6-5 to TRBJ2-1; 8 nucleotides align to TRBD1. V shed 6 bases, J shed 8 bases, and the junction held 9 bases outside the gene matches. The CDR3 loop spans 14 amino acids. The V gene's germline CDR1 is MNHEY and CDR2 SVGAGI.

This clonotype was recorded many times. The chain carries TRBV27 and TRBJ2-6; D is perhaps TRBD1 (5 bases). The CDR3 spans 15 residues. Germline V lookup: CDR1 MNHEY, CDR2 SMNVEV (reference sequence). V was pared by 8 bases and J by 1 base, with 12 bases between. This chain's CDR3 is CASQTDRSGANVLTF. CDR3 DNA sequence: TGTGCCAGCCAAACCGACAGATCTGGGGCCAACGTCCTGACTTTC.

This clonotype was picked up a small number of times. V usage is TRBV12-3 or TRBV12-4 and J usage is TRBJ1-5; possible D gene TRBD1, 5 bases. The germline V and J ends were trimmed by 8 bases and 1 base, with 15 bases remaining between them. This CDR3 region has 15 residues. This chain's CDR3 is CASRQSMISNQPQHF. CDR3 DNA sequence: TGTGCCAGCCGACAGTCGATGATCAGCAATCAGCCCCAGCATTTT.

Ten or more counts support this clonotype. The chain recombines TRBV28 with TRBJ2-7, with TRBD2 as a possible D gene (5 bases). The CDR3 is 18 amino acids. CDR1 and CDR2 from the germline V gene are MDHEN and SYDVKM. Trimming took 5 bases from V and 0 from J, leaving 23 bases between them. CDR3 amino acids: CASSEFTLRGRNSYEQYF. The CDR3 DNA reads TGTGCCAGCAGTGAGTTCACCCTGAGAGGGAGAAACTCCTACGAGCAGTACTTC.

In regard to this clonotype: This clone may be a read error of a much larger clone one base away. V gene TRBV6-2 or TRBV6-3 combines with J gene TRBJ2-3, with D possibly matching TRBD2 (6 bases). The CDR3 has 15 residues. Trimming removed 4 bases at V and 6 bases at J, with 17 bases between. Germline values: CDR1 MNHEY, CDR2 SVGEGT. CDR3 nucleotides: TGTGCCAGCAGTTGGGACCCCCCCACTAGCGATACGCAGTATTTT. It specifies CASSWDPPTSDTQYF.

This clonotype has more than one count but fewer than ten. This rearrangement joins TRBV7-2 to TRBJ2-7, with D hard to call. Trimming shortened V by 1 base and J by 0 bases, and 7 bases separated the two germline ends. The CDR3 has 14 residues. CDR1 and CDR2 (germline): SGHTA, FQGNSA. The CDR3 sequence is CASSLVLGSYEQYF. CDR3 coding DNA: TGTGCCAGCAGCTTAGTTCTAGGCTCCTACGAGCAGTACTTC.

This clonotype was observed many times. The chain has TRBV12-3 or TRBV12-4 and TRBJ2-3, with a tentative D call TRBD2 (5 bases). The CDR3 consists of 15 residues. V lost 2 bases, J lost 0 bases, and 9 bases lay in between. This chain's CDR3 is CASSLSGSSTDTQYF. CDR3 nucleotides: TGTGCCAGCAGTTTATCGGGGTCTAGCACAGATACGCAGTATTTT.

At least ten counts were recorded for this clonotype. The genes are TRBV20-1 and TRBJ2-7; D tentatively fits TRBD1 or TRBD2 (5 bases each). Trimming took 3 bases from V and 0 from J, leaving 6 bases between them. CDR1 is DFQATT, CDR2 SNEGSKA, per germline (reference sequence). CDR3 size: 12 residues. This chain's CDR3 is CSASGASYEQYF. The CDR3 coding sequence is TGCAGTGCTAGCGGGGCCTCCTACGAGCAGTACTTC.

This clonotype was detected ten times or more. The gene calls are TRBV19 and TRBJ2-3, with TRBD2 identical over 7 bases. With V trimmed by 3 bases and J by 0 bases, 6 bases remained unmatched. This CDR3 is built from 16 residues. Germline V gene sequence: CDR1 LNHDA, CDR2 SQIVND (reference sequence). The CDR3 protein is CASSIERGHSTDTQYF. The CDR3 region has the DNA TGTGCCAGTAGTATTGAGCGGGGTCATAGCACAGATACGCAGTATTTT. Full variable domain (remainder filled in from reference TRBV19 and TRBJ2-3): DGGITQSPKYLFRKEGQNVTLSCEQNLNHDAMYWYRQDPGQGLRLIYYSQIVNDFQKGDIAEGYSVSREKKESFPLTVTSAQKNPTAFYLCASSIERGHSTDTQYFGPGTRLTVL.

There are many counts of this clonotype. The gene calls are TRBV2 and TRBJ2-7; D is ambiguous. Germline assignment: CDR1 SNHLY and CDR2 FYNNEI. Between the trimmed V and J ends, which lost 5 bases and 3 bases, there was a span of 11 bases. There are 13 residues in the CDR3. The CDR3: CASSPQDHYEQYF. The CDR3 coding sequence is TGTGCCAGCAGTCCACAAGACCACTACGAGCAGTACTTC.

This clonotype was counted at least ten times. This chain connects TRBV12-5 to TRBJ2-7, with 12 bases matching TRBD2. V lost 1 base, J lost 7 bases, and 2 bases stayed unmatched. The CDR3 loop spans 14 amino acids. The V gene's germline CDR1 is LGHNT and CDR2 FRNRAP. The CDR3: CASGLAGLAGEQYF. As DNA, the CDR3 is TGTGCTAGTGGTTTGGCCGGACTAGCGGGAGAGCAGTACTTC.

In the case of this clonotype: An end of the junction differs from the germline gene, which may be a read error. The chain uses TRBV5-1 and TRBJ2-3; the match to TRBD2 covers 8 bases. Germline V lookup: CDR1 SGHRS, CDR2 YFSETQ. The CDR3 is 16 amino acids. For the CDR3, the DNA is TGCACCAGCAGCACCCAAGCGGGAGCAAACACAGATACGCAGTATTTT. Encoded protein: CTSSTQAGANTDTQYF.

In this sample, this clonotype turned up many times. This rearrangement joins TRBV20-1 to TRBJ2-7; either TRBD1 or TRBD2 may supply D (5 bases each). The CDR3 is made up of 12 amino acids. The germline V gene has CDR1 DFQATT and CDR2 SNEGSKA (reference sequence). Trimming took 7 bases from V and 6 from J, leaving 16 bases between them. CDR3 in amino acids: CSVSGRTTEQYF. CDR3 in DNA: TGCAGTGTCTCGGGACGGACCACCGAGCAGTACTTC.

This clonotype showed up many times. The chain has TRBV12-3 or TRBV12-4 and TRBJ2-7, with D hard to call. V gave up 4 bases and J gave up 5 bases, with 12 bases separating them. There are 13 residues in the CDR3. This CDR3 is CASSWSSGHEQYF. CDR3 DNA: TGTGCCAGCAGTTGGTCCTCGGGCCACGAGCAGTACTTC.

This clonotype showed up many times. The chain employs TRBV19 and TRBJ1-5; possibly TRBD1 for D (6 bases). This CDR3 comprises 14 residues. Germline V CDR1 and CDR2: LNHDA, SQIVND (reference sequence). V was shortened by 7 bases and J by 2 bases, with 12 bases between the two germline ends. The CDR3 region is CASTTGLGNQPQHF. The CDR3 DNA follows: TGTGCCAGTACCACAGGGTTAGGCAATCAGCCCCAGCATTTT.

This clonotype was picked up many times. V and J are TRBV20-1 and TRBJ1-6; TRBD1 is a possible D gene (5 bases). This CDR3 spans 15 amino acids. Deletions cut 0 bases from V and 5 bases from J, with 11 bases between. Germline loops: CDR1 DFQATT, CDR2 SNEGSKA (reference sequence). The chain's CDR3 is CSARDGGLDNSPLHF. The CDR3 nucleotides read TGCAGTGCTAGAGATGGGGGTTTGGATAATTCACCCCTCCACTTT.

Ten or more counts support this clonotype. V gene TRBV7-9 combines with J gene TRBJ2-1; 10 bases align to TRBD2. The germline V gene has CDR1 SEHNR and CDR2 FQNEAQ (reference sequence). V trimming: 5 bases; J trimming: 2 bases; junction bases outside the gene matches: 12. The CDR3 is made up of 18 amino acids. The CDR3 DNA follows: TGTGCCAGCAGCCCCCGGACTAGCGGCCCCTCACCCTACAATGAGCAGTTCTTC. Protein product: CASSPRTSGPSPYNEQFF.

Within the sample, this clonotype is medium-sized. The CDR3 sequence is CASSIFLQVYGSNQPQHF. The CDR3 region has the DNA TGTGCCAGTAGTATATTCTTACAGGTATATGGTAGCAATCAGCCCCAGCATTTT. V and J are TRBV19 and TRBJ1-5; the D gene is possibly TRBD1 (5 bases). Trimming pared 2 bases from V and 0 bases from J, leaving 17 bases between. CDR3 length: 18 residues. The germline V gene encodes CDR1 LNHDA and CDR2 SQIVND (reference sequence). Together with reference TRBV19 and TRBJ1-5, the CDR3 gives the full variable domain: DGGITQSPKYLFRKEGQNVTLSCEQNLNHDAMYWYRQDPGQGLRLIYYSQIVNDFQKGDIAEGYSVSREKKESFPLTVTSAQKNPTAFYLCASSIFLQVYGSNQPQHFGDGTRLSIL.